This entry lists 30 T cell receptor beta chains sequenced from one sample in a study of T cell responses to AZD1222 COVID-19 vaccine. Here immunoSEQ multiplex PCR was the method, and the copy in TCRdb shows in-frame clones only, minus some. Found here are about 89,000 clones, roughly 90% of them singletons; the top ten hold roughly 5%. Material: peripheral blood, obtained 28 days after the second AZD1222 dose. All receptors derive from an adult who received the AZD1222 COVID-19 vaccine.

This chain uses TRBV30 with TRBJ2-1; no clear D gene. Per germline, CDR1 GTSNPN and CDR2 SVGIG (reference sequence). The V gene lost 4 bases and the J gene lost 3 bases, with 13 bases spanning the gap. The CDR3 spans 14 residues. CDR3 sequence reads: CAWKSGHGYNEQFF. The CDR3 bases are TGTGCCTGGAAGTCTGGGCACGGCTACAATGAGCAGTTCTTC.

The chain has TRBV19 and TRBJ2-1; D gene ambiguous. Trimming left V 6 bases short and J 8 bases short, with 2 bases between. The CDR3 consists of 9 residues. CDR1 and CDR2 from the germline V gene are LNHDA and SQIVND (reference sequence). The CDR3 spells CASSYEQFF. The CDR3 bases are TGTGCCAGTAGCTATGAGCAGTTCTTC. The full variable domain, completed using reference TRBV19 and TRBJ2-1, is DGGITQSPKYLFRKEGQNVTLSCEQNLNHDAMYWYRQDPGQGLRLIYYSQIVNDFQKGDIAEGYSVSREKKESFPLTVTSAQKNPTAFYLCASSYEQFFGPGTRLTVL.

Relative to its sample, this clone is large. V and J are TRBV28 and TRBJ1-1; D uncertain. The V end was cut by 2 bases, the J end by 0 bases, with 10 bases between. The CDR3 runs to 15 residues. Germline V gene lookup returns CDR1 MDHEN and CDR2 SYDVKM. As DNA, the CDR3 is TGTGCCAGCAGTTTAGCCCGCGGGTTGAACACTGAAGCTTTCTTT. Its protein is CASSLARGLNTEAFF.

The chain couples TRBV11-2 to TRBJ2-2, with D perhaps TRBD2 (7 bases). With 6 bases removed from V and 4 bases from J, the gap between germline ends came to 21 bases. The length of the CDR3 is 17 residues. CDR1 is SGHAT, CDR2 FQNNGV, per germline. CDR3 sequence (DNA): TGTGCCAGCAGTTACAGGTCTGGCGGGGGCCCCACCGGGGAGCTGTTTTTT. Amino acid sequence: CASSYRSGGGPTGELFF.

The J gene is TRBJ1-2, the V gene TRBV9, with D hard to call. CDR1 and CDR2 (germline): SGDLS, YYNGEE. The CDR3 loop spans 14 amino acids. Trimming stripped 0 bases from V and 8 bases from J, with 14 bases between. This CDR3 reads CASSVGSTAGGYTF. The CDR3 region has the DNA TGTGCCAGCAGCGTAGGTTCTACGGCGGGAGGCTACACCTTC.

The V and J genes are TRBV6-5 and TRBJ1-3, with a weak D call TRBD1 (5 bases). Germline loops: CDR1 MNHEY, CDR2 SVGAGI. This CDR3 has 14 residues. V shed 6 bases and J shed 0 bases, with 9 bases lying between them. In nucleotides, the CDR3 is TGTGCCAGCAGCGAGACAGTCTCTGGAAACACCATATATTTT. Encoded protein: CASSETVSGNTIYF.

This clone appeared a single time. The chain carries TRBV5-4 and TRBJ1-2; D is perhaps TRBD1 (6 bases). V was shortened by 4 bases and J by 1 base, with 17 bases between the two germline ends. Germline lookup yields CDR1 SGHNT and CDR2 YYREEE (reference sequence). There are 16 residues in the CDR3. The CDR3 DNA follows: TGTGCCAGCAGCCCGTGGGGACAAACTAGTAACTATGGCTACACCTTC. It specifies CASSPWGQTSNYGYTF. Full variable domain (outside the CDR3, taken from reference TRBV5-4 and TRBJ1-2): ETGVTQSPTHLIKTRGQQVTLRCSSQSGHNTVSWYQQALGQGPQFIFQYYREEENGRGNFPPRFSGLQFPNYSSELNVNALELDDSALYLCASSPWGQTSNYGYTFGSGTRLTVV.

The chain is built from TRBV4-2 and TRBJ2-5; D might be TRBD1 or TRBD2, each matching 5 bases. CDR3 length equals 16 residues. V lost 3 bases, J lost 5 bases, and 19 bases lay in between. Germline loops: CDR1 LGHNA, CDR2 YNFKEQ. CDR3 DNA sequence: TGTGCCAGCAGCCAGGAGGACCGGGACCTGGTGGAGACCCAGTACTTC. Translated, it gives CASSQEDRDLVETQYF.

This chain's CDR3 is CASSIRTSGTGELFF. CDR3 DNA: TGTGCCAGTAGTATAAGGACTAGCGGTACCGGGGAGCTGTTTTTT. This chain connects TRBV19 to TRBJ2-2; 10 positions agree with TRBD2. Germline values: CDR1 LNHDA, CDR2 SQIVND (reference sequence). The CDR3 is 15 amino acids. The V segment lost 2 bases and the J segment 5 bases; nucleotides outside the gene matches: 2.

The genes are TRBV2 and TRBJ1-3; no clear D. CDR1 and CDR2 (germline): SNHLY, FYNNEI. The V end was cut by 1 base, the J end by 4 bases, with 2 bases between. The CDR3 contains 12 residues. CDR3 loop: CASSEGGNTIYF. The DNA of the CDR3 is TGTGCCAGCAGTGAAGGGGGAAACACCATATATTTT.

J is TRBJ2-1 and V is TRBV6-2 or TRBV6-3, with TRBD2 matching 9 bases. The CDR3 loop spans 16 amino acids. With 3 bases clipped from V and 6 bases from J, the junction kept 9 bases outside the gene matches. Germline V gene sequence: CDR1 MNHEY, CDR2 SVGEGT. The chain's CDR3 is CASSYRALAGRNEQFF. The CDR3 region has the DNA TGTGCCAGCAGTTATAGGGCGCTAGCGGGGCGCAATGAGCAGTTCTTC.

The chain has TRBV7-3 and TRBJ1-1; D not resolved. Trimming shortened V by 4 bases and J by 0 bases, and 6 bases separated the two germline ends. The CDR3 totals 13 residues. Germline V lookup: CDR1 SGHTA, CDR2 FQGTGA. This CDR3 reads CASSSELNTEAFF. CDR3 DNA: TGTGCCAGCAGCTCCGAACTGAACACTGAAGCTTTCTTT.

This chain links TRBV19 with TRBJ2-1, with TRBD1 identical over 7 bases. The CDR3 totals 14 residues. Germline V lookup: CDR1 LNHDA, CDR2 SQIVND (reference sequence). Trimming removed 7 bases from V and 3 bases from J; junction bases left unmatched: 6. This chain's CDR3 is CASTRAGGYNEQFF. Written as DNA, the CDR3 is TGTGCCAGTACTAGGGCAGGGGGCTACAATGAGCAGTTCTTC. Drawing the rest from reference TRBV19 and TRBJ2-1, the complete variable domain is DGGITQSPKYLFRKEGQNVTLSCEQNLNHDAMYWYRQDPGQGLRLIYYSQIVNDFQKGDIAEGYSVSREKKESFPLTVTSAQKNPTAFYLCASTRAGGYNEQFFGPGTRLTVL.

This clone has more than one count but fewer than ten. The chain joins TRBV12-3 or TRBV12-4 to TRBJ1-1, with unresolved D. The CDR3 runs 13 residues. Trimming shortened V by 6 bases and J by 3 bases, and 11 bases separated the two germline ends. The CDR3 region is CASSRKKDTEAFF. The DNA of the CDR3 is TGTGCCAGCAGCCGAAAAAAGGACACTGAAGCTTTCTTT.

The genes are TRBV27 and TRBJ1-1, with D maybe TRBD1 (5 bases). Looked up from germline, CDR1 is MNHEY and CDR2 is SMNVEV (reference sequence). The ends were cut back, 5 bases at V and 1 base at J, with 20 bases in the middle. The CDR3 runs 17 residues. The CDR3 region is CASSRLYPGRKNTEAFF. In nucleotides, the CDR3 is TGTGCCAGCAGTCGATTATACCCAGGGAGAAAGAACACTGAAGCTTTCTTT.

The chain couples TRBV6-4 to TRBJ1-1, with D uncertain. The V and J ends lost 5 bases and 2 bases respectively, with 9 bases between them. CDR1 is MRHNA, CDR2 SNTAGT, per germline. The CDR3 length is 13 residues. The CDR3 bases are TGTGCCAGCAGTTCCATGATTAACACTGAAGCTTTCTTT. Encoded protein: CASSSMINTEAFF.

This clone has a single count. The CDR3 DNA sequence: TGCGCCAGCAGCTTTGGACAAGATGAAAAACTGTTTTTT. Its translation: CASSFGQDEKLFF. This chain links TRBV5-1 with TRBJ1-4; D is possibly TRBD1 (5 bases). V dropped 2 bases and J dropped 6 bases, with 8 bases sitting between them. This CDR3 region has 13 residues. Germline assignment: CDR1 SGHRS and CDR2 YFSETQ.

CDR3 residues: CASTEGGERIDGYTF. Here the CDR3 DNA reads TGTGCCAGCACCGAAGGGGGGGAGAGAATTGATGGCTACACCTTC. The V gene is TRBV6-5, the J gene TRBJ1-2, with D possibly matching TRBD1 (6 bases). The CDR3 spans 15 residues. Per germline, CDR1 MNHEY and CDR2 SVGAGI. Trimming removed 7 bases from V and 6 bases from J, with 21 bases in between.

The CDR3 loop reads CSASVPGGKYNEQFF. The CDR3 coding sequence is TGCAGTGCTAGTGTACCCGGGGGGAAATACAATGAGCAGTTCTTC. This chain uses TRBV20-1 with TRBJ2-1, with 7 bases fitting TRBD2. The germline V gene has CDR1 DFQATT and CDR2 SNEGSKA (reference sequence). The trim removed 3 bases at V and 4 bases at J, leaving 9 bases unmatched. The CDR3 consists of 15 residues.

In DNA, the CDR3 is TGTGCCAGCAGTGGTCTAGCGGGGGGGCCCCAAGTTTCAGATACGCAGTATTTT. It yields the protein CASSGLAGGPQVSDTQYF. The chain combines TRBV2 with TRBJ2-3; the match to TRBD2 covers 12 bases. This CDR3 contains 18 residues. The J segment lost 4 bases and the V segment lost 4 bases, leaving 12 bases of the junction unmatched. Germline-derived CDR1 and CDR2 are SNHLY and FYNNEI.

The rearrangement uses TRBV10-3 and TRBJ1-2, with 8 positions matching TRBD1. CDR1 ENHRY and CDR2 SYGVKD come from the germline V gene. V was clipped by 4 bases and J by 5 bases; unmatched bases: 6. The CDR3 is 14 residues long. CDR3 sequence reads: CAISVTGDLYGYTF. In nucleotides, the CDR3 is TGTGCCATCAGTGTGACAGGGGATTTATATGGCTACACCTTC.

In this sample, this clone turned up once. This chain uses TRBV6-2 or TRBV6-3 with TRBJ2-1, with D possibly being TRBD1 (6 bases). The germline V gene encodes CDR1 MNHEY and CDR2 SVGEGT. This CDR3 has 15 residues. V lost 5 bases and J lost 3, with 14 bases in between. The CDR3 region has the DNA TGTGCCAGCAGTGATCAGGGGACCGGCTACAATGAGCAGTTCTTC. The encoded protein is CASSDQGTGYNEQFF.

This rearrangement joins TRBV11-3 to TRBJ2-6, with TRBD1 matching over 10 bases. Per the germline V gene, CDR1 is SGHNT and CDR2 is YENEEA. The ends lost 5 bases at V and 4 bases at J; junction bases unmatched: 8. The CDR3 spans 17 residues. In DNA, the CDR3 is TGTGCCAGCAGCCCAGGGACAGGGGCGCGGGGGGCCAACGTCCTGACTTTC. This translates into CASSPGTGARGANVLTF.

The chain carries TRBV19 and TRBJ1-1, with TRBD1 as a possible D gene (6 bases). The CDR3 is 16 residues long. V lost 3 bases and J 3 bases, leaving 17 bases between the germline ends. Germline CDR1 is LNHDA and CDR2 is SQIVND (reference sequence). The CDR3 DNA follows: TGTGCCAGTAGTATTGGGGCCAGGGGATTTTACACTGAAGCTTTCTTT. Its protein product is CASSIGARGFYTEAFF.

The chain is built from TRBV3-1 (or the pseudogene TRBV3-2) and TRBJ2-7; 7 nucleotides agree with TRBD1. V lost 4 bases to trimming and J lost 3 bases; unmatched junction nucleotides: 6. This CDR3 is built from 14 residues. Looked up from germline, CDR1 is LGHDT and CDR2 is YNNKEL (reference sequence). CDR3 region: CASSPMTGNYEQYF. The CDR3 DNA follows: TGTGCCAGCAGCCCGATGACAGGGAACTACGAGCAGTACTTC.

This clone came up a few times. The chain recombines TRBV5-1 with TRBJ2-1; unclear D gene. The germline V gene encodes CDR1 SGHRS and CDR2 YFSETQ. This CDR3 has 16 amino acids. The V gene lost 1 base and the J gene lost 1 base, with 12 bases spanning the gap. This CDR3 reads CASSLWASSSYNEQFF. The CDR3 nucleotides read TGCGCCAGCAGCTTGTGGGCCTCAAGTTCCTACAATGAGCAGTTCTTC. Drawing the rest from reference TRBV5-1 and TRBJ2-1, the complete variable domain is KAGVTQTPRYLIKTRGQQVTLSCSPISGHRSVSWYQQTPGQGLQFLFEYFSETQRNKGNFPGRFSGRQFSNSRSEMNVSTLELGDSALYLCASSLWASSSYNEQFFGPGTRLTVL.

Only a few counts were recorded for this clone. V and J are TRBV14 and TRBJ1-1; D uncertain. V was trimmed by 4 bases and J by 4 bases, leaving 10 bases between them. The CDR3 totals 13 residues. CDR1 and CDR2 (germline): SGHDN, FVKESK. The CDR3 protein is CASSPNMGTEAFF. CDR3 coding DNA: TGTGCCAGCAGCCCAAACATGGGCACTGAAGCTTTCTTT.

The V and J genes are TRBV2 and TRBJ2-2; no definite D call. Per germline, CDR1 SNHLY and CDR2 FYNNEI. The length of the CDR3 is 11 residues. CDR3 in DNA: TGTGCAGCACGGAACACCGGGGAGCTGTTTTTT. Its translation: CAARNTGELFF.

The chain couples TRBV11-2 to TRBJ2-2; TRBD2 agrees at 10 bases. CDR1 is SGHAT, CDR2 FQNNGV, per germline. This CDR3 has 15 residues. V shed 5 bases, J shed 7 bases, and the junction held 7 bases outside the gene matches. CDR3 sequence reads: CASSTAGGRGGELFF. In DNA form, the CDR3 reads TGTGCCAGCAGCACAGCGGGGGGGCGAGGCGGGGAGCTGTTTTTT.

The CDR3 coding sequence is TGTGCCAGCAGCCAAGAACTACTAGCGGGGGGGGAGCAGTTCTTC. Amino acid sequence: CASSQELLAGGEQFF. The rearrangement links TRBV3-1 (or the pseudogene TRBV3-2) to TRBJ2-1; 13 bases align to TRBD2. The CDR3 has 15 amino acids. Germline V gene data show CDR1 as LGHDT and CDR2 as YNNKEL (reference sequence). V dropped 0 bases and J dropped 10; count of bases not matched to a gene: 3.